This TCR beta chain was retrieved from a study of technical replicates of blood from a few donors (TCRdb year 2017). The library was produced with the immunoSEQ multiplex PCR assay. TCRdb re-hosts the immuneACCESS table, in-frame sequences only. Its copies lack some clones; in the studies checked, an unresolved V gene accounts for under half of them, and the cause for the rest is not known. The sample table lists tens of thousands of clones, 95% of them with a count of one. The ten most abundant clones make up over 0.2% of the sample. A note on this clone: The antigen this receptor binds is unknown. The record has no base qualities; no much larger clone is one base away.

The CDR3 runs 16 residues from the cysteine to the phenylalanine. The only DNA kept is the CDR3, 48 bases in frame from the first base. CDR1 and CDR2 are drawn from the germline V gene: SGHRS, YFSETQ. V and J are trimmed by 2 bases and 3 bases, and the gene matches miss 7 bases of the junction. The chain employs TRBV5-1 and TRBJ2-2; TRBD2 aligns with 7 central bases. The specimen was T cells isolated from PBMCs. This TCR was sampled from a human donor in good health. The DNA reads as follows: TGCGCCAGCAGCTTCAGAGGGGAGGGATACACCGGGGAGCTGTTTTTT. The encoded protein is CASSFRGEGYTGELFF.